The 2 T cell receptor beta chains below all came from one sample that was sequenced in a study of T cell responses to AZD1222 COVID-19 vaccine (dated by TCRdb to the early 2020s). This specimen's time point label, interpreted: baseline before first vaccination. The treatment or condition label on this specimen signifies: meningococcal conjugate vaccine given as trial control. Receptors were amplified or captured by the immunoSEQ multiplex PCR assay. TCRdb carries this immuneACCESS record with in-frame sequences only. Its versions omit some clonotypes, under half of them owing to an unresolved V gene in the studies checked, with the rest unexplained. The sample table records 120,000 to 150,000 clones; around 83% of these occur just once. The top ten constitute about 4% of the sample. The sample in question was peripheral blood, obtained on day 0 of MenACWY control vaccination. All receptors come from an adult in good health.

This clone showed up just once. The J gene is TRBJ2-2, the V gene TRBV3-1 (or the pseudogene TRBV3-2), with D perhaps matching TRBD1 or TRBD2 (6 bases each). Germline V lookup: CDR1 LGHDT, CDR2 YNNKEL (reference sequence). Trimming removed 1 base at V and 6 bases at J, with 15 bases between. This CDR3 is built from 16 residues. The CDR3 DNA follows: TGTGCCAGCAGCCAAGTTGTGGGGGGCGGCTCCGGGGAGCTGTTTTTT. This encodes CASSQVVGGGSGELFF.

This sequence joins TRBV4-1 and TRBJ1-2; D remains unclear. V was cut by 1 base and J by 3 bases, with 9 bases left in between. The CDR3 sequence is 14 residues long. Germline-derived CDR1 and CDR2 are MGHRA and YSYEKL. In DNA, the CDR3 is TGCGCCAGCAGCCAAGGGCGATTCGACTATGGCTACACCTTC. Translating gives CASSQGRFDYGYTF.